This T cell receptor beta chain appears in the sequencing data of a study of OX40 agonist ivuxolimab in advanced cancers. Produced via immunoSEQ multiplex PCR; TCRdb's table is partial and in-frame only. The data show approximately 100,000 clones, with about 85% seen just once and 3% to 4.5% held by the top ten. This receptor was taken from an adult with an advanced solid tumor such as melanoma, head and neck, liver or kidney cancer. The sample here was CD4+ or CD8+ T cells sorted from blood, taken in a trial of the OX40 agonist ivuxolimab.

CDR3 amino acids: CASLRFWNTEAFF. Written as DNA, the CDR3 is TGTGCCAGTCTTCGGTTTTGGAACACTGAAGCTTTCTTT. J is TRBJ1-1 and V is TRBV27; D not resolved. Trimming shortened V by 9 bases and J by 1 base, and 12 bases separated the two germline ends. Germline V gene sequence: CDR1 MNHEY, CDR2 SMNVEV (reference sequence). The CDR3 loop spans 13 amino acids.